The T cell receptor (beta chain) under discussion was sequenced for a study of blood T cell repertoires in COVID-19. Background on the study: The origin of the acute and convalescent COVID-19 samples was the United States, Italy and Spain.

Repertoires were generated with immunoSEQ multiplex PCR, while TCRdb's copy carries only in-frame clones and drops some. In the table there are 330,000 or so clones, more than 85% of which are singletons. Recruitment covered roughly 24 US areas and drew participants whose ages spanned roughly 18 to 100 years. Two negative PCRs, clearance, or symptom resolution characterized the recovered Cohort 3 donors. This clone appeared a single time. Trimming left V 4 bases short and J 4 bases short, with 16 bases between. The CDR3 covers 15 residues. Looked up from germline, CDR1 is MDHEN and CDR2 is SYDVKM. The TCR was taken from a woman in her twenties or thirties who had recovered from COVID-19. This chain joins TRBV28 and TRBJ1-2; tentative D call: TRBD1 (6 bases). The sample consisted of PBMCs or T cells enriched from blood (not recorded which). The CDR3 here is CASSSTGPIRYGYTF. The CDR3 nucleotides read TGTGCCAGCAGTTCTACAGGGCCGATTCGCTATGGCTACACCTTC.